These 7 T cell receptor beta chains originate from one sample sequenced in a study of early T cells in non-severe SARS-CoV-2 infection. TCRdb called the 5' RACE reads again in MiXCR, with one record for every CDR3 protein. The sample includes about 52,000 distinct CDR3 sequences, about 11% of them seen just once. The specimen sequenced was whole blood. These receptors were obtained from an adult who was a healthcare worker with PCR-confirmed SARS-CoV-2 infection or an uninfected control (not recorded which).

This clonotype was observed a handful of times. The CDR3 DNA reads TGTGCCAGCAGCTTCGATCCCGGGAAGCCCCAAGAGACCCAGTACTTC. Its protein is CASSFDPGKPQETQYF. This chain links TRBV7-6 with TRBJ2-5; the D gene is possibly TRBD2 (5 bases). V gave up 3 bases and J gave up 1 base, with 15 bases separating them. Germline V gene lookup returns CDR1 SGHVS and CDR2 FNYEAQ. The CDR3 is 16 residues long.

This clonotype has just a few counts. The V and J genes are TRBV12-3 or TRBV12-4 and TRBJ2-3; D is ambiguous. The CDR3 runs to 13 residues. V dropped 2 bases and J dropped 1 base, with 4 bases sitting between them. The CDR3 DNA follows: TGTGCCAGCAGTTTAAAGGGCACAGATACGCAGTATTTT. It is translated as CASSLKGTDTQYF.

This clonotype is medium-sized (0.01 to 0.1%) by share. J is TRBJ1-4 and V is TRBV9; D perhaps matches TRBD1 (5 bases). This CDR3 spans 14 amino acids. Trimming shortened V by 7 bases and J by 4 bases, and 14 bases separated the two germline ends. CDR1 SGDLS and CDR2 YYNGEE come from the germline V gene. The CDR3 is CASPPWGLNEKLFF. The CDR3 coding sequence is TGTGCCAGCCCCCCGTGGGGACTTAATGAAAAACTGTTTTTT. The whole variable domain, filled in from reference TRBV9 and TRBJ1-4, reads DSGVTQTPKHLITATGQRVTLRCSPRSGDLSVYWYQQSLDQGLQFLIQYYNGEERAKGNILERFSAQQFPDLHSELNLSSLELGDSALYFCASPPWGLNEKLFFGSGTQLSVL.

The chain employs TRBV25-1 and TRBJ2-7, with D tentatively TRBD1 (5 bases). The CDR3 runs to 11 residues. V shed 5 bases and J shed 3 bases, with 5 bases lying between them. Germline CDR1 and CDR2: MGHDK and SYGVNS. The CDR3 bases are TGTGCCAGCAGTACAGGCTACGAGCAGTACTTC. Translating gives CASSTGYEQYF.

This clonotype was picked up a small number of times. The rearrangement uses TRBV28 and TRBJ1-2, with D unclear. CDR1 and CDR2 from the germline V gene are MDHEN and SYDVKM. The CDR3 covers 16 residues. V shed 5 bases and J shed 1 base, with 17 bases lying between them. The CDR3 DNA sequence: TGTGCCAGCAGTCCGGACCGACGTTCCTATAACTATGGCTACACCTTC. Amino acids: CASSPDRRSYNYGYTF.

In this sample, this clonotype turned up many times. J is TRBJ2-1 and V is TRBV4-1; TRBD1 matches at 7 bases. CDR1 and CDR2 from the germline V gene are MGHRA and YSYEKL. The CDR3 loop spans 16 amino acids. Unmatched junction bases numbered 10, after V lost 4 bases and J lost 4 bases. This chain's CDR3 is CASSRQTGLGYNEQFF. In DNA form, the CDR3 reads TGCGCCAGCAGCCGCCAGACAGGGCTCGGATACAATGAGCAGTTCTTC.

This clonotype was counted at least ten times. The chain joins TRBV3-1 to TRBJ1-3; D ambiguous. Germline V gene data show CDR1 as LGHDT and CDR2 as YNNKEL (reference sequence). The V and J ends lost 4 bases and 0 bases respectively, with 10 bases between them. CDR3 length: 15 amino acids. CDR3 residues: CASSPGRFSGNTIYF. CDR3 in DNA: TGTGCCAGCAGCCCTGGTCGGTTCTCTGGAAACACCATATATTTT.